The 10 T cell receptor beta chains reported below all come from one sample, sequenced in a study of CD8+ T cells in alopecia areata. It was cDNA, reverse transcribed from extracted RNA, that served as the sequencing template. Sequencing used immunoSEQ multiplex PCR; TCRdb keeps in-frame clones, though not all of them. The top ten hold less than 5.5% of the sample, which has some 120,000 clones, roughly 61% seen once. The sample consisted of CD4+ T cells sorted from blood, taken at week 0. All receptors come from a human donor with alopecia areata.

This chain connects TRBV2 to TRBJ2-4; D gene ambiguous. Germline V gene data show CDR1 as SNHLY and CDR2 as FYNNEI. The CDR3 sequence is 18 residues long. Trimming cost V 1 base and J 0 bases, with 16 bases left between them. The CDR3 loop is CASSEVAVHHLAKNIQYF. The DNA for the CDR3 is TGTGCCAGCAGTGAAGTGGCGGTACACCACTTAGCCAAAAACATTCAGTACTTC.

The chain joins TRBV15 to TRBJ1-1; D unclear. V lost 1 base to trimming and J lost 1 base, with 16 bases between them. There are 17 residues in the CDR3. Per the germline V gene, CDR1 is LNHNV and CDR2 is YYDKDF (reference sequence). The CDR3, as DNA: TGTGCCACCAGCAGAGCCCCGGGCCCTACTAGGAACACTGAAGCTTTCTTT. This gives the protein CATSRAPGPTRNTEAFF.

V gene TRBV7-2 combines with J gene TRBJ1-5; D gene unclear. This CDR3 contains 17 residues. Germline V gene sequence: CDR1 SGHTA, CDR2 FQGNSA. V shed 1 base and J shed 0 bases, with 13 bases lying between them. The CDR3 nucleotides are TGTGCCAGCAGCTTAGTCGGCAGGATTGATAGCAATCAGCCCCAGCATTTT. It codes for CASSLVGRIDSNQPQHF.

This clone was picked up a small number of times. CDR3 sequence (DNA): TGTGCCAGCAGCTTAACCCTTGGTAGCGGGAGACTTAGCACAGATACGCAGTATTTT. This encodes CASSLTLGSGRLSTDTQYF. V gene TRBV7-2 combines with J gene TRBJ2-3; TRBD2 matches 9 bases. J was trimmed by 0 bases and V by 2 bases; bases with no gene match: 12. The CDR3 is made up of 19 amino acids. CDR1 SGHTA and CDR2 FQGNSA come from the germline V gene. The full variable domain, its missing parts supplied by reference TRBV7-2 and TRBJ2-3, is GAGVSQSPSNKVTEKGKDVELRCDPISGHTALYWYRQSLGQGLEFLIYFQGNSAPDKSGLPSDRFSAERTGGSVSTLTIQRTQQEDSAVYLCASSLTLGSGRLSTDTQYFGPGTRLTVL.

The chain is built from TRBV11-3 and TRBJ2-3, with D unclear. V dropped 1 base and J dropped 3 bases, with 5 bases sitting between them. Germline V lookup: CDR1 SGHNT, CDR2 YENEEA. This CDR3 region has 13 residues. CDR3 bases: TGTGCCAGCAGCTTAGGACGGACAGATACGCAGTATTTT. It specifies CASSLGRTDTQYF.

This clone was seen more than once but under ten times. V and J are TRBV7-2 and TRBJ2-1; the D is unclear. Germline CDR1 SGHTA, CDR2 FQGNSA. The CDR3 totals 12 residues. Trimming cost V 2 bases and J 6 bases, with 5 bases left between them. In DNA form, the CDR3 reads TGTGCCAGCAGCTTATTTTTCAATGAGCAGTTCTTC. Amino acids: CASSLFFNEQFF.

The chain has TRBV11-2 and TRBJ1-1; TRBD1 agrees at 12 bases. Germline loops: CDR1 SGHAT, CDR2 FQNNGV. This CDR3 contains 15 residues. The V gene end was trimmed by 4 bases and the J gene end by 2 bases; junction bases not matched to a gene: 2. The CDR3 DNA reads TGTGCCAGCAGCTGGGGGACAGGGGGCAACACTGAAGCTTTCTTT. It specifies CASSWGTGGNTEAFF. Drawing the rest from reference TRBV11-2 and TRBJ1-1, the complete variable domain is EAGVAQSPRYKIIEKRQSVAFWCNPISGHATLYWYQQILGQGPKLLIQFQNNGVVDDSQLPKDRFSAERLKGVDSTLKIQPAKLEDSAVYLCASSWGTGGNTEAFFGQGTRLTVV.

The chain is built from TRBV4-1 and TRBJ1-4; D is unresolved. This CDR3 comprises 15 residues. V was shortened by 0 bases and J by 0 bases, with 5 bases between the two germline ends. Germline lookup yields CDR1 MGHRA and CDR2 YSYEKL. The DNA for the CDR3 is TGCGCCAGCAGCCAAGATCCGCCAACTAATGAAAAACTGTTTTTT. This encodes CASSQDPPTNEKLFF.

The CDR3 is CASKWLAGGEQYF. As DNA, the CDR3 is TGTGCCAGCAAGTGGCTAGCGGGAGGCGAGCAGTACTTC. J is TRBJ2-7 and V is TRBV27; 11 nucleotides agree with TRBD2. The junction had 5 bases not matched to a gene; V was cut back by 7 bases and J by 6 bases. The germline gives CDR1 MNHEY, CDR2 SMNVEV (reference sequence). The CDR3 runs 13 residues.

The chain uses TRBV7-3 and TRBJ2-1, with D possibly being TRBD2 (5 bases). Per the germline V gene, CDR1 is SGHTA and CDR2 is FQGTGA. The ends were cut back, 1 base at V and 2 bases at J, with 9 bases in the middle. The CDR3 is 15 amino acids. The CDR3 DNA is TGTGCCAGCAGCTTAAGAGCGGACCCCTACAATGAGCAGTTCTTC. Its protein is CASSLRADPYNEQFF.